The present TCR beta chain was sequenced within a study of blood T cell repertoires in COVID-19 (dated by TCRdb to 2020 to 2022). General notes on the study: Samples covering the acute and convalescent phases of COVID-19 were provided by collaborators in the United States, Italy and Spain. Deeply sampled blood TCRbeta repertoires from subjects exposed to, actively infected with, or recovered from COVID-19 were included in the dataset. The sample metadata nearly always contained a de-identified subject ID, COVID-19 status, age in years and sex. The samples were drawn from the first 160 participants of the ongoing ImmuneRACE study and from 950 to 1,500 subjects provided by 6 global collaborators. The material from the prospective study consisted of cDNA or gDNA derived from T cells, B-cell-depleted T cells, or PBMCs. Where HLA class I and class II types were available, the types were taken from metadata supplied by the sample provider, not from assay-based typing. The repertoires were made available in a free public database intended to serve as a resource for research on the immune response to SARS-CoV-2. Study-wide findings and limitations: How much clinical and demographic metadata was included differed by source and by participant, and the metadata was provided uncurated.

At one collaborating source in Seattle, patients were enrolled during active infection and were followed longitudinally through the course of disease. Whole blood was collected in K2EDTA tubes by collaborating institutions according to the institutions' own protocols. For TCRbeta analysis, collaborator samples were shipped as frozen whole blood, as isolated PBMCs, or as DNA extracted from either sample type. With respect to this clone: No cognate antigen has been identified for it. Base qualities are not recorded, but no much larger clone differs from it by a single base.

Spanning cysteine to phenylalanine, the CDR3 consists of 15 amino acids. Of the read, only the CDR3 DNA is kept; its 45 bases are in frame from base 1. The CDR1 and CDR2 encoded by the germline V gene are MNHEY and SVGAGI. V sheds 2 bases and J sheds 7 bases, leaving 15 bases between their ends. TCRbeta CDR3 regions were amplified from genomic DNA using the immunoSEQ Assay, a bias-controlled multiplex PCR. For the original study's pipeline: Nucleated cell counts per sample were estimated from amplification of reference gene primers within the assay. To quantify the absolute abundance of each unique TCRbeta CDR3 rearrangement, sequence reads were collapsed and filtered. For each sample, productive Simpson clonality was calculated as the square root of Simpson's diversity index across productive rearrangements. This is the immuneACCESS table as TCRdb keeps it, with only in-frame sequences that have V and J called. A part of the clones is gone; compared with another copy, unresolved V genes explain less than half, and the rest is unexplained. The DNA gave D and trimming, while V, J and clone size come from that table. The sample table records 200,000 to 250,000 clones; about nine tenths of these occur just once. The biggest ten clones account for 2% to 3% of the sample.

The sequenced material came from peripheral blood. In this chain, TRBV6-5 is recombined with TRBJ2-1; perhaps TRBD2 is the D gene, with 6 bases matching. This receptor was taken from a man between 25 and 39 years old with COVID-19, enrolled during active disease. The nucleotide sequence reads TGTGCCAGCAGTTACGTCGGGGGACTTCGGAATGAGCAGTTCTTC. Its product reads: CASSYVGGLRNEQFF.